This T cell receptor beta chain is from a study of brain T cells in children with intractable seizures. Findings and limits, study-wide: Absence of clones before surgery may stem from lower sequencing depth.

A word on this clone: Its antigen is unidentified.

As to time point: blood from clinic visit 5 months post-surgery; TSC patient then seizure free. Surgery cases with the highest brain T cell transcript signatures were chosen for sequencing. Before surgery, patients took at least one anti-epileptic drug. The data were produced by immunoSEQ multiplex PCR, yet TCRdb's version contains in-frame clones alone and is incomplete. The data contain about 350,000 clones, 85% to 95% of them singletons. The specimen comprised peripheral blood, sampled 5 to 6 months after surgery. The sequence was obtained from a boy in the first two years of life with tuberous sclerosis and intractable seizures.

CDR3 in amino acids: CATSDVTRGDTQYF. The CDR3 nucleotides read TGTGCCACCAGTGACGTGACTAGGGGGGATACGCAGTATTTT. The chain couples TRBV24-1 to TRBJ2-3, with D perhaps assigned TRBD1 or TRBD2 (6 bases each). V was clipped by 4 bases and J by 6 bases, with 13 bases between them. From germline, CDR1 is KGHDR and CDR2 SFDVKD. The CDR3 contains 14 residues.